The 25 T cell receptor beta chains below come from one sample, sequenced in a study of T-cell reconstitution after alpha-beta-depleted transplantation in children. The library targeted TCRbeta and was prepared with unique molecular identifiers. TCRdb re-derived calls from the PCR reads in MiXCR, one entry per CDR3 protein. Of approximately 520,000 distinct CDR3 sequences listed, less than 35% were seen once; the top ten hold around 2.5%. The source was PBMCs from the stem cell graft donor, collected from the stem cell graft. These receptors were taken from a human donor who donated a stem cell graft to a child with aplastic anemia.

The chain links TRBV9 to TRBJ2-1; TRBD2 aligns across 9 bases. CDR1 is SGDLS, CDR2 YYNGEE, per germline. The J segment lost 5 bases and the V segment lost 3 bases, leaving 9 bases of the junction unmatched. There are 16 residues in the CDR3. CDR3 nucleotides: TGTGCCAGCAGCGACCCCCCCGGACTAGCGAACAATGAGCAGTTCTTC. Its translation: CASSDPPGLANNEQFF.

This clonotype was seen more than once but under ten times. The chain combines TRBV6-1 with TRBJ2-2, with 7 bases that match TRBD2. This CDR3 region has 18 residues. The germline V gene has CDR1 MNHNS and CDR2 SASEGT. J was trimmed by 3 bases and V by 6 bases; bases with no gene match: 16. Written as DNA, the CDR3 is TGTGCCAGCAGCCCCCGGGCGGGGGTGCCGCCCCACACCGGGGAGCTGTTTTTT. Residues: CASSPRAGVPPHTGELFF.

This sequence joins TRBV20-1 and TRBJ2-5, with 8 bases aligning to TRBD1. J gave up 5 bases and V 5 bases, and 10 bases lay outside the gene matches. The CDR3 is made up of 14 amino acids. Germline V gene data show CDR1 as DFQATT and CDR2 as SNEGSKA (reference sequence). For the CDR3, the DNA is TGCAGTGCTCCTTTCCCAGGGGGCTCCGAGACCCAGTACTTC. Protein product: CSAPFPGGSETQYF.

This clonotype was observed a few times. The chain uses TRBV29-1 and TRBJ2-3; 10 nucleotides align to TRBD2. The V gene end was trimmed by 1 base and the J gene end by 5 bases; junction bases not matched to a gene: 6. CDR1 SQVTM and CDR2 ANQGSEA come from the germline V gene. The CDR3 covers 15 residues. The CDR3 is CSVEGSGGPGDTQYF. The CDR3 DNA reads as TGCAGCGTTGAAGGTAGCGGGGGGCCGGGAGATACGCAGTATTTT.

A few counts support this clonotype. This sequence joins TRBV2 and TRBJ2-1; 8 positions match TRBD2. Looked up from germline, CDR1 is SNHLY and CDR2 is FYNNEI. The CDR3 contains 15 residues. The trim removed 2 bases at V and 4 bases at J, leaving 4 bases unmatched. The CDR3 here is CASSELAGRYNEQFF. CDR3 DNA: TGTGCCAGCAGTGAACTAGCGGGCCGTTACAATGAGCAGTTCTTC.

V gene TRBV14 combines with J gene TRBJ2-1, with D unresolved. This CDR3 contains 16 residues. Trimming left V 1 base short and J 1 base short, with 11 bases between. Looked up from germline, CDR1 is SGHDN and CDR2 is FVKESK. CDR3 in amino acids: CASSQGAGLSYNEQFF. In DNA, the CDR3 is TGTGCCAGCAGCCAAGGGGCAGGCTTATCCTACAATGAGCAGTTCTTC. Combining the CDR3 with reference TRBV14 and TRBJ2-1 gives the whole variable domain EAGVTQFPSHSVIEKGQTVTLRCDPISGHDNLYWYRRVMGKEIKFLLHFVKESKQDESGMPNNRFLAERTGGTYSTLKVQPAELEDSGVYFCASSQGAGLSYNEQFFGPGTRLTVL.

This clonotype has more than one count but fewer than ten. The V and J genes are TRBV6-5 and TRBJ2-5; a weak D match, TRBD1 (6 bases). V lost 2 bases to trimming and J lost 4 bases, with 11 bases between them. The CDR3 contains 14 residues. The germline V gene encodes CDR1 MNHEY and CDR2 SVGAGI. CDR3 sequence: CASSYRGRGETQYF. As DNA, the CDR3 is TGTGCCAGCAGTTACCGTGGCAGGGGAGAGACCCAGTACTTC.

In the case of this clonotype: One end of the junction does not line up with germline, which may come from a read error. This sequence joins TRBV7-2 and TRBJ2-1, with TRBD2 matching 13 bases. CDR3 length equals 15 residues. CDR1 is SGHTA and CDR2 is FQGNSA in the germline V gene. The CDR3 loop is CASSPLAGGPKGGLF. The CDR3 DNA follows: TGTGCCAGCAGCCCACTAGCGGGAGGGCCCAAAGGGGGGCTCTTC.

This clonotype was detected only a few times. The J gene is TRBJ2-1, the V gene TRBV27, with no clear D. Trimming cost V 5 bases and J 8 bases, with 13 bases left between them. This CDR3 comprises 13 residues. From germline, CDR1 is MNHEY and CDR2 SMNVEV (reference sequence). CDR3 sequence: CASSSFGLYEQFF. The CDR3 bases are TGTGCCAGCAGTAGCTTTGGGTTATATGAGCAGTTCTTC.

On this clonotype: A much more abundant neighbour one base away suggests this may be a read error. The J gene is TRBJ2-3, the V gene TRBV10-3, with TRBD2 matching over 12 bases. This CDR3 is built from 15 residues. Per germline, CDR1 ENHRY and CDR2 SYGVKD. The DNA of the CDR3 is TGTGTCAGCAGTGAGACTAGCGGGAGCGCAGATACGCAGTATTTT. Its protein is CVSSETSGSADTQYF.

The chain combines TRBV4-3 with TRBJ1-4; TRBD1 is a possible D gene (5 bases). This CDR3 is built from 16 residues. The germline gives CDR1 LGHNA, CDR2 YSLEER. Trimming pared 4 bases from V and 8 bases from J, leaving 20 bases between. CDR3 nucleotides: TGCGCCAGCAGCCGAGATCGAGTTGGCGGGGCGGAAAAACTGTTTTTT. Protein product: CASSRDRVGGAEKLFF.

The chain recombines TRBV7-8 with TRBJ1-3, with D unclear. The CDR3 is made up of 15 amino acids. CDR1 is SGHVS, CDR2 FQNEAQ, per germline. Trimming removed 2 bases from V and 0 bases from J, with 8 bases in between. CDR3 sequence: CASSLFSFSGNTIYF. The CDR3 region has the DNA TGTGCCAGCAGCTTATTCAGTTTCTCTGGAAACACCATATATTTT.

This rearrangement joins TRBV12-3 or TRBV12-4 to TRBJ2-1, with D possibly TRBD2 on 6 matching bases. V was clipped by 9 bases and J by 6 bases, with 12 bases between them. This CDR3 has 12 residues. In DNA, the CDR3 is TGTGCCAGTCGGGAGTTCCTCAATGAGCAGTTCTTC. Its translation is CASREFLNEQFF.

The chain joins TRBV7-6 to TRBJ2-7, with D possibly called TRBD1 or TRBD2 (7 bases each). Germline V gene data show CDR1 as SGHVS and CDR2 as FNYEAQ. The V and J ends lost 3 bases and 1 base respectively, with 16 bases between them. The CDR3 is 16 amino acids. This CDR3 is CASSLQGGPNSYEQYF. Written as DNA, the CDR3 is TGTGCCAGCAGCTTGCAGGGGGGGCCAAATTCCTACGAGCAGTACTTC.

This sequence joins TRBV14 and TRBJ2-1, with D perhaps assigned TRBD1 or TRBD2 (5 bases each). The CDR3 totals 17 residues. Germline values: CDR1 SGHDN, CDR2 FVKESK. Trimming took off 0 bases at V and 8 bases at J, with 20 bases between the two ends. The CDR3 coding sequence is TGTGCCAGCAGCCAAGAGGTTGGGGACCCGATGGGGGATGAGCAGTTCTTC. Its translation is CASSQEVGDPMGDEQFF.

The V call is TRBV5-1, the J call TRBJ2-2; no reliable D call. Trimming removed 2 bases from V and 0 bases from J, with 14 bases in between. Germline loops: CDR1 SGHRS, CDR2 YFSETQ. The CDR3 has 17 amino acids. In nucleotides, the CDR3 is TGCGCCAGCAGCTTATCAGCGTCTTCCTCGAACACCGGGGAGCTGTTTTTT. Its protein is CASSLSASSSNTGELFF.

This clonotype showed up just a few times. V is TRBV20-1 and J is TRBJ2-1; D is uncertain. V dropped 8 bases and J dropped 8 bases, with 16 bases sitting between them. This CDR3 region has 12 residues. From germline, CDR1 is DFQATT and CDR2 SNEGSKA (reference sequence). The CDR3 region is CSTPSRVDEQFF. Written as DNA, the CDR3 is TGCAGTACCCCATCTAGGGTGGATGAGCAGTTCTTC.

The V gene is TRBV12-3 or TRBV12-4, the J gene TRBJ1-1, with D unclear. The CDR3 spans 11 residues. The V end was cut by 7 bases, the J end by 10 bases, with 13 bases between. The CDR3 DNA sequence: TGTGCCAGCACCGGCGATGTGGCAGCTTTCTTT. Encoded protein: CASTGDVAAFF.

This clonotype was observed at least ten times. This rearrangement joins TRBV6-5 to TRBJ2-3; D remains ambiguous. Germline V gene data show CDR1 as MNHEY and CDR2 as SVGAGI. The CDR3 sequence is 14 residues long. V was shortened by 0 bases and J by 11 bases, with 15 bases between the two germline ends. The CDR3 sequence: CASSYSADAVMQYF. CDR3 nucleotides: TGTGCCAGCAGTTACTCGGCGGATGCGGTGATGCAGTATTTT.

This chain connects TRBV6-1 to TRBJ1-4, with unresolved D. Germline V gene data show CDR1 as MNHNS and CDR2 as SASEGT. V was clipped by 6 bases and J by 5 bases, with 16 bases between them. The CDR3 runs 15 residues. DNA for the CDR3: TGTGCCAGCAGCCGGGAGGGCAGTCGGAATGAAAAACTGTTTTTT. Translation gives CASSREGSRNEKLFF.

This chain connects TRBV4-3 to TRBJ2-3; 7 positions match TRBD1. V gave up 0 bases and J gave up 4 bases; unmatched junction bases: 13. This CDR3 has 18 residues. Germline V CDR1 and CDR2: LGHNA, YSLEER. The CDR3 reads CASSQDPYTGEGADTQYF. For the CDR3, the DNA is TGCGCCAGCAGCCAAGACCCCTACACAGGGGAAGGGGCAGATACGCAGTATTTT.

The genes are TRBV6-1 and TRBJ2-3, with TRBD1 matching 9 bases. The V and J ends lost 5 bases and 0 bases, in that order; junction bases with no gene match: 6. Germline loops: CDR1 MNHNS, CDR2 SASEGT. The CDR3 is 16 residues long. The CDR3, as DNA: TGTGCCAGCAGTCTCAACAGGGGGCCTAGCACAGATACGCAGTATTTT. This sequence encodes CASSLNRGPSTDTQYF.

The rearrangement links TRBV30 to TRBJ1-2; D is unresolved. V lost 0 bases and J lost 8, with 16 bases in between. Germline V gene data show CDR1 as GTSNPN and CDR2 as SVGIG (reference sequence). The CDR3 is made up of 14 amino acids. The CDR3 spells CAWSVLGGLKGYTF. The CDR3 DNA reads as TGTGCCTGGAGTGTACTCGGCGGTCTGAAAGGCTACACCTTC. Variable domain in full (rest from reference TRBV30 and TRBJ1-2): SQTIHQWPATLVQPVGSPLSLECTVEGTSNPNLYWYRQAAGRGLQLLFYSVGIGQISSEVPQNLSASRPQDRQFILSSKKLLLSDSGFYLCAWSVLGGLKGYTFGSGTRLTVV.

J is TRBJ1-5 and V is TRBV20-1; TRBD1 matches at 7 bases. Germline-derived CDR1 and CDR2 are DFQATT and SNEGSKA (reference sequence). The CDR3 consists of 16 residues. V lost 5 bases and J lost 0; bases outside the gene matches: 10. The CDR3: CSASERQGISNQPQHF. The CDR3 nucleotides are TGCAGTGCTTCCGAGCGACAGGGAATTAGCAATCAGCCCCAGCATTTT.

In this sample, this clonotype turned up a few times. The rearrangement joins TRBV7-9 to TRBJ2-1; weak D call: TRBD1 (5 bases). The CDR3 has 16 amino acids. CDR1 SEHNR and CDR2 FQNEAQ come from the germline V gene (reference sequence). The V end lost 6 bases, the J end lost 3 bases, and 18 bases lay between the germline ends. CDR3 in DNA: TGTGCCAGCAGAGAGTCGGTAGGGGTTGGCTACAATGAGCAGTTCTTC. As protein: CASRESVGVGYNEQFF.